This passage covers 31 T cell receptor beta chains from one sample sequenced in a study of PD-L1 blockade in urothelial cancer. This table comes from immunoSEQ multiplex PCR, and its TCRdb copy is limited to in-frame clones, with some not included. The data contain approximately 70,000 clones, about 89% of them singletons. The sequencing used PBMCs, collected around atezolizumab (anti-PD-L1) treatment. The receptors originated from a man in his 60s with urothelial cancer.

The chain links TRBV19 to TRBJ2-1, with TRBD2 identical over 7 bases. In germline, CDR1 is LNHDA, CDR2 SQIVND (reference sequence). Trimming cost V 2 bases and J 0 bases; bases outside gene matches: 4. CDR3 size: 16 residues. CDR3 coding DNA: TGTGCCAGTAGTATATGGGCGGGAGACTCCTACAATGAGCAGTTCTTC. Translated: CASSIWAGDSYNEQFF.

In this sample, this clone turned up once. The gene calls are TRBV7-3 and TRBJ1-1, with TRBD1 matching 7 bases. This CDR3 comprises 17 residues. The germline gives CDR1 SGHTA, CDR2 FQGTGA. J was trimmed by 0 bases and V by 4 bases; bases with no gene match: 11. The DNA for the CDR3 is TGTGCCAGCAGCTCGGCGGGGTCTGGGACAGTGAACACTGAAGCTTTCTTT. Translated, it gives CASSSAGSGTVNTEAFF.

The rearrangement joins TRBV27 to TRBJ2-5; 8 bases are shared with TRBD2. Germline-derived CDR1 and CDR2 are MNHEY and SMNVEV (reference sequence). This CDR3 has 13 amino acids. The J segment lost 4 bases and the V segment lost 10 bases, leaving 8 bases of the junction unmatched. The CDR3 DNA reads as TGTGCCACCATCGGGGGGGCGGGAGAGACCCAGTACTTC. Translation gives CATIGGAGETQYF.

The chain links TRBV10-3 to TRBJ2-1; 9 positions agree with TRBD2. With 10 bases clipped from V and 7 bases from J, the junction kept 11 bases outside the gene matches. The CDR3 covers 14 residues. CDR1 ENHRY and CDR2 SYGVKD come from the germline V gene. The CDR3 region is CARSAGGPWNEQFF. CDR3 nucleotide sequence: TGTGCCAGGTCGGCGGGAGGGCCTTGGAATGAGCAGTTCTTC.

This CDR3 reads CASSISTGELFF. In DNA, the CDR3 is TGTGCCAGTAGTATCAGCACCGGGGAGCTGTTTTTT. This chain joins TRBV19 and TRBJ2-2; D is undetermined. The CDR3 has 12 amino acids. Deletions cut 3 bases from V and 4 bases from J, with 3 bases between. CDR1 and CDR2 (germline): LNHDA, SQIVND (reference sequence). The whole variable domain, filled in from reference TRBV19 and TRBJ2-2, reads DGGITQSPKYLFRKEGQNVTLSCEQNLNHDAMYWYRQDPGQGLRLIYYSQIVNDFQKGDIAEGYSVSREKKESFPLTVTSAQKNPTAFYLCASSISTGELFFGEGSRLTVL.

There are a few counts of this clone. The chain is built from TRBV7-2 and TRBJ1-1, with 8 bases matching TRBD1. V lost 5 bases to trimming and J lost 8 bases; unmatched junction nucleotides: 10. CDR1 SGHTA and CDR2 FQGNSA come from the germline V gene. This CDR3 has 14 amino acids. For the CDR3, the DNA is TGTGCCAGCAGCCTACGTCCGGGACAGGTAGAAGCTTTCTTT. Amino acid sequence: CASSLRPGQVEAFF.

The J gene is TRBJ1-2, the V gene TRBV28; 7 positions agree with TRBD1. Trimming took 6 bases from V and 3 from J; bases not matched to a gene: 10. The CDR3 has 15 residues. The germline CDR1 and CDR2 sequences are MDHEN and SYDVKM. The CDR3 DNA reads TGTGCCAGCAGACCAAGGGACAGACAATACTATGGCTACACCTTC. It translates to CASRPRDRQYYGYTF.

The chain is built from TRBV6-1 and TRBJ1-5; TRBD1 is a possible D gene (5 bases). This CDR3 spans 12 amino acids. Trimming cost V 8 bases and J 3 bases, with 8 bases left between them. Germline loops: CDR1 MNHNS, CDR2 SASEGT. CDR3 bases: TGTGCCAGCGGGGGGAACAATCAGCCCCAGCATTTT. This gives the protein CASGGNNQPQHF.

The chain joins TRBV6-4 to TRBJ2-5; D gene ambiguous. Germline CDR1 MRHNA, CDR2 SNTAGT. The CDR3 runs 13 residues. Trimming took off 3 bases at V and 5 bases at J, with 10 bases between the two ends. CDR3: CASSENIGETQYF. The CDR3 nucleotides are TGTGCCAGCAGTGAGAATATCGGGGAGACCCAGTACTTC.

The rearrangement joins TRBV13 to TRBJ1-2; D unclear. The CDR3 contains 15 residues. The V gene's germline CDR1 is PRHDT and CDR2 FYEKMQ (reference sequence). Trimming pared 6 bases from V and 4 bases from J, leaving 18 bases between. Here the CDR3 DNA reads TGTGCCAGCAGTTTTCGATCGGGGATTAGCTATGGCTACACCTTC. Encoded protein: CASSFRSGISYGYTF.

The rearrangement uses TRBV5-1 and TRBJ2-1, with 7 bases identical to TRBD1. Per germline, CDR1 SGHRS and CDR2 YFSETQ. V dropped 0 bases and J dropped 9; count of bases not matched to a gene: 9. The CDR3 totals 15 residues. CDR3 loop: CASSLEGDSVSEQFF. DNA for the CDR3: TGCGCCAGCAGCTTGGAGGGGGACAGCGTGAGTGAGCAGTTCTTC. Full variable domain (missing parts from reference TRBV5-1 and TRBJ2-1): KAGVTQTPRYLIKTRGQQVTLSCSPISGHRSVSWYQQTPGQGLQFLFEYFSETQRNKGNFPGRFSGRQFSNSRSEMNVSTLELGDSALYLCASSLEGDSVSEQFFGPGTRLTVL.

The chain uses TRBV7-6 and TRBJ2-7, with TRBD1 matching 8 bases. CDR3 length equals 15 residues. Per the germline V gene, CDR1 is SGHVS and CDR2 is FNYEAQ. V lost 0 bases and J lost 5; bases outside the gene matches: 6. CDR3 bases: TGTGCCAGCAGCTTAGCGCAACAGGGGGGAAACGAGCAGTACTTC. It specifies CASSLAQQGGNEQYF. Filled out from reference TRBV7-6 and TRBJ2-7, the complete variable domain reads GAGVSQSPRYKVTKRGQDVALRCDPISGHVSLYWYRQALGQGPEFLTYFNYEAQQDKSGLPNDRFSAERPEGSISTLTIQRTEQRDSAMYRCASSLAQQGGNEQYFGPGTRLTVT.

The chain has TRBV21-1 and TRBJ2-7; TRBD2, the table's D call, lacks a check against the DNA. TRBV21-1 is shown as a pseudogene. CDR3 size: 14 residues. CDR3 nucleotides: TGTGCCAGCAGACGGGGGGGGTTCTCCTACGAGCAGTACTTC. It specifies CASRRGGFSYEQYF.

The chain links TRBV2 to TRBJ2-2; 7 nucleotides match TRBD1. V gave up 4 bases and J gave up 6 bases; unmatched junction bases: 8. From germline, CDR1 is SNHLY and CDR2 FYNNEI. The CDR3 totals 15 residues. CDR3 sequence (DNA): TGTGCCAGCAGTGCCACAGGGGTTAGGGCCGGGGAGCTGTTTTTT. Its translation: CASSATGVRAGELFF.

The chain couples TRBV5-1 to TRBJ2-7, with D possibly being TRBD1 (6 bases). The CDR3 consists of 14 residues. Germline assignment: CDR1 SGHRS and CDR2 YFSETQ. The V and J ends lost 6 bases and 2 bases respectively, with 15 bases between them. CDR3 bases: TGCGCCAGCAAGGTGGTCCAGGGGCCCTACGAGCAGTACTTC. Protein: CASKVVQGPYEQYF.

V and J are TRBV5-8 and TRBJ2-7; 8 bases line up with TRBD1. Germline CDR1 is SGHTS and CDR2 is YDEGEE. With V trimmed by 1 base and J by 2 bases, 17 bases remained unmatched. CDR3 size: 19 residues. The CDR3 region has the DNA TGTGCCAGCAGCTTGTCGTACGGGACAGGAATCGGGGTTACCTACGAGCAGTACTTC. Translated: CASSLSYGTGIGVTYEQYF.

CDR3 protein: CASSAQGTDTEAFF. In DNA form, the CDR3 reads TGTGCCAGCAGTGCGCAGGGGACGGACACTGAAGCTTTCTTT. This chain joins TRBV2 and TRBJ1-1, with D possibly TRBD1 on 6 matching bases. Trimming left V 4 bases short and J 3 bases short, with 12 bases between. This CDR3 comprises 14 residues. Germline-derived CDR1 and CDR2 are SNHLY and FYNNEI.

The chain links TRBV18 to TRBJ2-7; D is possibly TRBD1 (6 bases). V was shortened by 1 base and J by 8 bases, with 15 bases between the two germline ends. Germline CDR1 KGHSH, CDR2 LQKENI. The CDR3 sequence is 14 residues long. Written as DNA, the CDR3 is TGTGCCAGCTCACCACAGGGGGACACAAGAAAGCAGTACTTC. This sequence encodes CASSPQGDTRKQYF.

The rearrangement links TRBV5-4 to TRBJ2-1, with D hard to call. V was shortened by 0 bases and J by 2 bases, with 9 bases between the two germline ends. The CDR3 loop spans 15 amino acids. Germline values: CDR1 SGHNT, CDR2 YYREEE (reference sequence). CDR3 in DNA: TGTGCCAGCAGCTTGGGAGGCGGTCCCTACAATGAGCAGTTCTTC. Translated, it gives CASSLGGGPYNEQFF.

The V call is TRBV2, the J call TRBJ2-7, with 11 bases lining up with TRBD2. Germline CDR1 and CDR2: SNHLY and FYNNEI. With 8 bases clipped from V and 4 bases from J, the junction kept 10 bases outside the gene matches. This CDR3 contains 15 residues. The DNA for the CDR3 is TGTGCCAGCGCAATTGGACTAGCGGGTTTGTACGAGCAGTACTTC. It encodes CASAIGLAGLYEQYF. The full variable domain, its missing parts supplied by reference TRBV2 and TRBJ2-7, is EPEVTQTPSHQVTQMGQEVILRCVPISNHLYFYWYRQILGQKVEFLVSFYNNEISEKSEIFDDQFSVERPDGSNFTLKIRSTKLEDSAMYFCASAIGLAGLYEQYFGPGTRLTVT.

This clone was detected only a few times. The chain has TRBV27 and TRBJ2-4; 7 bases match TRBD1. Looked up from germline, CDR1 is MNHEY and CDR2 is SMNVEV (reference sequence). Trimming removed 0 bases from V and 9 bases from J; junction bases left unmatched: 11. This CDR3 contains 16 residues. CDR3 amino acids: CASSLSVTGNRGIQYF. CDR3 in DNA: TGTGCCAGCAGTTTATCTGTGACAGGGAATCGTGGCATTCAGTACTTC.

The chain links TRBV19 to TRBJ1-5; D might be TRBD1 (6 bases). The V end was cut by 4 bases, the J end by 4 bases, with 11 bases between. Per the germline V gene, CDR1 is LNHDA and CDR2 is SQIVND (reference sequence). CDR3 length equals 14 residues. CDR3 region: CASSTTGPNQPQHF. The CDR3, as DNA: TGTGCCAGTAGTACTACAGGGCCTAATCAGCCCCAGCATTTT.

The J gene is TRBJ2-5, the V gene TRBV6-1; D call uncertain. Germline V gives CDR1 MNHNS, CDR2 SASEGT. Trimming stripped 1 base from V and 5 bases from J, with 5 bases between. CDR3 size: 12 residues. CDR3 sequence (DNA): TGTGCCAGCAGTGAAGTCCGGGAGACCCAGTACTTC. Its translation: CASSEVRETQYF.

This sequence joins TRBV28 and TRBJ2-4, with 10 bases fitting TRBD1. The V and J ends lost 7 bases and 11 bases, in that order; junction bases with no gene match: 5. Per the germline V gene, CDR1 is MDHEN and CDR2 is SYDVKM. The CDR3 has 12 amino acids. The CDR3 is CASTGQGPVQYF. In nucleotides, the CDR3 is TGTGCCAGCACGGGACAGGGGCCCGTTCAGTACTTC.

This clone was counted a few times. The identical CDR3 is also encoded by other nucleotide sequences in the sample. V is TRBV27 and J is TRBJ1-1; D is undetermined. The CDR3 runs 13 residues. Germline V gives CDR1 MNHEY, CDR2 SMNVEV (reference sequence). The ends were cut back, 2 bases at V and 4 bases at J, with 8 bases in the middle. This CDR3 is CASSLGRGTEAFF. The CDR3, as DNA: TGTGCCAGCAGTTTAGGGCGTGGCACTGAAGCTTTCTTT.

This chain links TRBV19 with TRBJ1-2; 9 bases line up with TRBD1. CDR3 length: 18 residues. Germline lookup yields CDR1 LNHDA and CDR2 SQIVND (reference sequence). Germline trimming cut 6 bases from V and 0 bases from J; bases unmatched to any gene: 14. The CDR3 protein is CASRSVGTGRTANYGYTF. The CDR3 DNA reads as TGTGCCAGTAGGTCAGTTGGGACAGGGAGAACAGCTAACTATGGCTACACCTTC.

The chain carries TRBV2 and TRBJ1-4; the match to TRBD1 covers 8 bases. V lost 9 bases to trimming and J lost 7 bases; unmatched junction nucleotides: 13. CDR1 is SNHLY and CDR2 is FYNNEI in the germline V gene. The CDR3 loop spans 15 amino acids. The CDR3 is CASILRQGMGEKLFF. CDR3 DNA sequence: TGTGCCAGTATCCTACGACAGGGGATGGGTGAAAAACTGTTTTTT.

In this sample, this clone turned up once. Other nucleotide sequences from this sample produce the same CDR3. V usage is TRBV5-1 and J usage is TRBJ2-5; D gene uncertain. Trimming cost V 0 bases and J 2 bases, with 5 bases left between them. Germline V gene sequence: CDR1 SGHRS, CDR2 YFSETQ. There are 13 residues in the CDR3. The chain's CDR3 is CASSLGLQETQYF. In DNA form, the CDR3 reads TGCGCCAGCAGCTTGGGACTTCAAGAGACCCAGTACTTC.

Only one count was recorded for this clone. V is TRBV14 and J is TRBJ2-5; D is possibly TRBD1 (6 bases). The CDR3 spans 11 residues. The V and J ends lost 5 bases and 6 bases respectively, with 7 bases between them. In germline, CDR1 is SGHDN, CDR2 FVKESK. The CDR3 is CASSRGKTQYF. In nucleotides, the CDR3 is TGTGCCAGCAGCAGGGGGAAGACCCAGTACTTC.

This sequence joins TRBV6-6 and TRBJ2-3, with TRBD2 as a possible D gene (5 bases). CDR3 length: 13 residues. With 2 bases removed from V and 5 bases from J, the gap between germline ends came to 8 bases. The V gene's germline CDR1 is MNHNY and CDR2 SVGAGI (reference sequence). CDR3 nucleotide sequence: TGTGCCAGCAGTTACGAGGGATTAGATACGCAGTATTTT. Protein product: CASSYEGLDTQYF.

The chain uses TRBV5-1 and TRBJ1-4, with a weak D call TRBD1 (5 bases). Trimming left V 4 bases short and J 5 bases short, with 12 bases between. This CDR3 comprises 14 residues. The germline V gene encodes CDR1 SGHRS and CDR2 YFSETQ. The CDR3 bases are TGCGCCAGCAGCACAGGCCCGGTGAATGAAAAACTGTTTTTT. It yields the protein CASSTGPVNEKLFF.